Sequencing of this T cell receptor beta chain was carried out in a study of cytomegalovirus exposure and HLA in healthy donors. The CDR3 length is 14 residues. CDR1 SGHTA and CDR2 FQGNSA come from the germline V gene. PCR amplification relied on 60 Vbeta primers (plus 13 Jbeta primers). TCRdb's copy holds only in-frame clones and misses some; the assay was immunoSEQ multiplex PCR. The sample consists of some 130,000 clones, around three quarters of them appearing once. The receptor was derived from a man between 25 and 39 years old in good health. This rearrangement joins TRBV7-2 to TRBJ2-5, with D maybe TRBD1 (6 bases). The DNA end is a closer match to TRBJ2-7, so the J assignment may be wrong. What was sequenced was PBMCs. The CDR3 sequence is CASSLHKTGNEQYF. The CDR3 DNA sequence: TGTGCCAGCAGCTTACACAAGACAGGAAACGAGCAGTACTTC.